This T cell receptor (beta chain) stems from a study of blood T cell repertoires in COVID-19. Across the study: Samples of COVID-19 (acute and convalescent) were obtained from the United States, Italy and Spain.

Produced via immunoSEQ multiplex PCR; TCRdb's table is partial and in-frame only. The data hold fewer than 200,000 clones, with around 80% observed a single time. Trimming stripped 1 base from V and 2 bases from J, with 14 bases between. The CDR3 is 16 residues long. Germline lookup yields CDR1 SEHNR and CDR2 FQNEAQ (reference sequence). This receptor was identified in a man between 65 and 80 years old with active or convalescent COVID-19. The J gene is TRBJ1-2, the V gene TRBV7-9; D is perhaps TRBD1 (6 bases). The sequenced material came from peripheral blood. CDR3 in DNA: TGTGCCAGCAGCTTAGTTGGGAACAGGGACAACTATGGCTACACCTTC. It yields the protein CASSLVGNRDNYGYTF.